The entry that follows covers one T cell receptor (beta chain) sequence. Its antigen is still unknown. Base qualities were left out, and no much larger clone turns up one base away. The collaborating institutions used their own protocols to collect whole blood in K2EDTA tubes. Collaborator samples were shipped for TCRbeta analysis as frozen whole blood, isolated PBMCs, or DNA extracted from either sample type. The record originates from a study of blood T cell repertoires in COVID-19 (dated by TCRdb to about 2020). About the full investigation: Collaborator samples came from the United States, Italy and Spain and covered acute and convalescent phases of COVID-19. The prospective study material was composed of cDNA or gDNA derived from T cells, B-cell-depleted T cells, or PBMCs. Subjects who had been exposed to COVID-19, were actively infected with it, or had recovered from it provided the deeply sampled blood TCRbeta repertoires that made up the dataset. The repertoires were made available in a free public database intended to serve as a resource for research on the immune response to SARS-CoV-2. Samples were obtained from the ongoing ImmuneRACE study (first 160 participants) and from over 1,000 subjects provided by 6 global collaborators. A de-identified subject ID, COVID-19 status, age in years and sex were almost always included in the sample metadata. Where HLA class I and class II types were available, the types were taken from metadata supplied by the sample provider, not from assay-based typing.

The immunoSEQ Assay, a bias-controlled multiplex PCR, was used to amplify TCRbeta CDR3 regions from genomic DNA. In the paper's pipeline: The number of nucleated cells in each sample was estimated from the amplification of reference gene primers within the assay. To quantify the absolute abundance of each unique TCRbeta CDR3 rearrangement, sequence reads were collapsed and filtered. For each sample, productive Simpson clonality was calculated by taking the square root of Simpson's diversity index across productive rearrangements. What TCRdb holds here is the immuneACCESS table cut down to in-frame rearrangements. Part of the clones is not present; checked against another copy, under half of the missing clones reflect an unresolved V gene, and the others are unexplained. For V, J and clone size, that table is used; D and trimming come from the DNA. This sample has 55,000 to 65,000 clones in its table, and roughly 93% of those were observed once. The biggest ten clones account for around 1.5% of the sample.

The germline V gene sets CDR1 to MGHDK and CDR2 to SYGVNS. The germline ends are 8 bases apart after V is trimmed by 1 base and J by 0 bases. There are 15 amino acids in the CDR3, from cysteine to phenylalanine inclusive. Just CDR3 DNA is preserved here, 45 bases in frame from base 1. What the authors observed across the whole study: How much clinical and demographic metadata was included differed by source and by participant, and the metadata was provided uncurated.

This chain is built from TRBV25-1 and TRBJ2-3, and perhaps TRBD2 as D gene, on 5 matching bases. Sequencing used peripheral blood. The clonotype was recovered from a human donor in a cohort sampled during active COVID-19. In nucleotides, the sequence is TGTGCCAGCAGTGAATTTGGGAGCAGCACAGATACGCAGTATTTT. Its amino acids are CASSEFGSSTDTQYF.